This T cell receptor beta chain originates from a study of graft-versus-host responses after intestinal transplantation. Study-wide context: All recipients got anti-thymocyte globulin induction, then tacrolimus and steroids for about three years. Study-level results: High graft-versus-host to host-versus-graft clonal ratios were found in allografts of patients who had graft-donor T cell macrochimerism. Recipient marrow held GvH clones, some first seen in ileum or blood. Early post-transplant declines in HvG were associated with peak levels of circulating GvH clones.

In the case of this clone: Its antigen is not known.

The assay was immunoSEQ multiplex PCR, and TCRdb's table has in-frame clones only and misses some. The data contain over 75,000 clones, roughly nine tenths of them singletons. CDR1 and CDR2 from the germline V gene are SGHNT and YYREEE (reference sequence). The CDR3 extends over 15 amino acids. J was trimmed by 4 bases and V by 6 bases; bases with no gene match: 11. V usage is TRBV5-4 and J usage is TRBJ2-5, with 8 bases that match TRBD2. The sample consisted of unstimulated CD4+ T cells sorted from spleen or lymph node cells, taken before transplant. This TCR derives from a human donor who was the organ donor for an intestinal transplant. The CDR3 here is CASTPRGGQVETQYF. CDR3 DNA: TGTGCCAGCACCCCCCGCGGGGGGCAGGTAGAGACCCAGTACTTC.